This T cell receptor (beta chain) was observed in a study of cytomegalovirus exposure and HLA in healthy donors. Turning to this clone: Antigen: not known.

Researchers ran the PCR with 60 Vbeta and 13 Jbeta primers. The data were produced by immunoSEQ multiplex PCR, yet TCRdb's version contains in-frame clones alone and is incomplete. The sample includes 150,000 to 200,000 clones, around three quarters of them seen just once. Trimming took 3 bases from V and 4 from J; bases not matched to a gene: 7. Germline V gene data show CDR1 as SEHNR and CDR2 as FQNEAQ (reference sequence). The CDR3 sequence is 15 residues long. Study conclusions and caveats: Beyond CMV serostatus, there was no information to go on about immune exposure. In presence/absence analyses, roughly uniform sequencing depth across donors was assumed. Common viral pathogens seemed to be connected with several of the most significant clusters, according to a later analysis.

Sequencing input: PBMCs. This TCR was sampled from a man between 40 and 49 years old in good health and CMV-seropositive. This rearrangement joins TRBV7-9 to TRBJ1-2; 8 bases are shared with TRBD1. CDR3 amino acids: CASSFSPGGRYGYTF. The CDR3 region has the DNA TGTGCCAGCAGCTTTTCGCCAGGGGGCCGCTATGGCTACACCTTC.